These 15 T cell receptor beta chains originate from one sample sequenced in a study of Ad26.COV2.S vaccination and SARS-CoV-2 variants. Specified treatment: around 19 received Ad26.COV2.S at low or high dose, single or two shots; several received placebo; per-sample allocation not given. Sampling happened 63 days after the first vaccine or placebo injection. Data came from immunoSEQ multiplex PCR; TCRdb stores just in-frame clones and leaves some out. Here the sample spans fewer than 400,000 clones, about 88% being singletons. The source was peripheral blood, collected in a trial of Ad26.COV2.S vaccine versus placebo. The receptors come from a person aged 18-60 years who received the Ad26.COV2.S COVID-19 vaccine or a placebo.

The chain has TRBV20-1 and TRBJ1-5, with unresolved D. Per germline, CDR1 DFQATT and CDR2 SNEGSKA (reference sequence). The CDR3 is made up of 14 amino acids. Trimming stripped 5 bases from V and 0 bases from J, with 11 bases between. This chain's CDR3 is CSARDGPSNQPQHF. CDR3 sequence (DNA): TGCAGTGCTCGTGACGGACCTAGCAATCAGCCCCAGCATTTT.

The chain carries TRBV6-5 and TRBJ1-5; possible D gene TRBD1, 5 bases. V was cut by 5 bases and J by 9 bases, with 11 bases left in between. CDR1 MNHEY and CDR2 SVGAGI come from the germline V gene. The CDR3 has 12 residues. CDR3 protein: CASSRGIGPQHF. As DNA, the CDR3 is TGTGCCAGCAGTAGGGGCATTGGGCCCCAGCATTTT.

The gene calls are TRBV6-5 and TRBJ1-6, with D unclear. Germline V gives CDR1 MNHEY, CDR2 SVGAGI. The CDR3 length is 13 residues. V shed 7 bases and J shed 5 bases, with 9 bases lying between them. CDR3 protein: CASTKTDNSPLHF. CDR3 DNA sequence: TGTGCCAGCACCAAGACCGATAATTCACCCCTCCACTTT.

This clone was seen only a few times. As DNA, the CDR3 is TGTGCCAGCAGCAAGGGACAGCGGAACGGCTACACCTTC. As protein: CASSKGQRNGYTF. This sequence joins TRBV11-2 and TRBJ1-2; TRBD1 agrees at 7 bases. J was trimmed by 8 bases and V by 5 bases; bases with no gene match: 8. Germline CDR1 is SGHAT and CDR2 is FQNNGV. The CDR3 spans 13 residues. The full variable domain, completed using reference TRBV11-2 and TRBJ1-2, is EAGVAQSPRYKIIEKRQSVAFWCNPISGHATLYWYQQILGQGPKLLIQFQNNGVVDDSQLPKDRFSAERLKGVDSTLKIQPAKLEDSAVYLCASSKGQRNGYTFGSGTRLTVV.

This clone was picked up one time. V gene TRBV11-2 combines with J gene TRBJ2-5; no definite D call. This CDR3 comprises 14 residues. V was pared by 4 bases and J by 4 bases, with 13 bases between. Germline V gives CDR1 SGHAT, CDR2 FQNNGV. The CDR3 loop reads CASSSLNGRETQYF. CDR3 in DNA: TGTGCCAGCAGCTCGCTTAACGGTAGAGAGACCCAGTACTTC. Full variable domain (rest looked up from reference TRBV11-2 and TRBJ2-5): EAGVAQSPRYKIIEKRQSVAFWCNPISGHATLYWYQQILGQGPKLLIQFQNNGVVDDSQLPKDRFSAERLKGVDSTLKIQPAKLEDSAVYLCASSSLNGRETQYFGPGTRLLVL.

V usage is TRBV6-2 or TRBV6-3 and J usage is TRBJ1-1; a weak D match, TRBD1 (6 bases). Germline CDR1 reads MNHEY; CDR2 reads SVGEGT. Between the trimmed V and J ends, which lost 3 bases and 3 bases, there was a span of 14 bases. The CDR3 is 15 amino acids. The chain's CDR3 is CASSYLGQGHTEAFF. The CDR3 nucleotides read TGTGCCAGCAGTTATCTTGGGCAGGGGCACACTGAAGCTTTCTTT.

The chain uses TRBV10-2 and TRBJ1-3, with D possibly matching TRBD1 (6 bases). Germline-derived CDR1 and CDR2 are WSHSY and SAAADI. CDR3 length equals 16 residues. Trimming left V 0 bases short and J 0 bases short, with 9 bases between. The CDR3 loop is CASSESEGGSGNTIYF. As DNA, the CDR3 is TGCGCCAGCAGTGAGTCCGAGGGGGGCTCTGGAAACACCATATATTTT.

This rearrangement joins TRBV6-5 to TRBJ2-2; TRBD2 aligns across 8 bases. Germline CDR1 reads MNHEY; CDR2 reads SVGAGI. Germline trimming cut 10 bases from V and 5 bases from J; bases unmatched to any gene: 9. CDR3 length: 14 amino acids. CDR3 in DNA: TGTGCCACCCTCAGCGGGAGTCGTACCGGGGAGCTGTTTTTT. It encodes CATLSGSRTGELFF.

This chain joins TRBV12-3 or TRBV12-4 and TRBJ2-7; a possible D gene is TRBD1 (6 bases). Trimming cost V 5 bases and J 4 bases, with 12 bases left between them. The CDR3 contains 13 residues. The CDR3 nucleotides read TGTGCCAGCAGTCTCGGACAGATTTACGAGCAGTACTTC. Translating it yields CASSLGQIYEQYF.

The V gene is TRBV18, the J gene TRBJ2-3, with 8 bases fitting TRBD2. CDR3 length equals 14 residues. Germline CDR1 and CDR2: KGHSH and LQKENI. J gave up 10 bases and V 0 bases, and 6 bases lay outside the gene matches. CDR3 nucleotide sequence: TGTGCCAGCTCACCACCAAGCGGGAGTGATGCGCAGTATTTT. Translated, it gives CASSPPSGSDAQYF.

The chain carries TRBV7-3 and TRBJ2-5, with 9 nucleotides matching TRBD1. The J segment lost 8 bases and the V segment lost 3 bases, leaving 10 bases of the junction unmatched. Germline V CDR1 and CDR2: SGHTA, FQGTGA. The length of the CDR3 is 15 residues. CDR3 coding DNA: TGTGCCAGCAGCTTGTCCCCCGACAGGGGGAAAACCCAGTACTTC. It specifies CASSLSPDRGKTQYF. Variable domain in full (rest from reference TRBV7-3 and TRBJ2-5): GAGVSQTPSNKVTEKGKYVELRCDPISGHTALYWYRQSLGQGPEFLIYFQGTGAADDSGLPNDRFFAVRPEGSVSTLKIQRTERGDSAVYLCASSLSPDRGKTQYFGPGTRLLVL.

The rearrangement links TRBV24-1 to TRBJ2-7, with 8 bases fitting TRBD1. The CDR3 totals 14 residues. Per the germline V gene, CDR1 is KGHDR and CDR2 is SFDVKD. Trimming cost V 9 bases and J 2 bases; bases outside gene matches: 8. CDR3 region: CATGDRSPPYEQYF. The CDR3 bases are TGTGCCACCGGGGACAGGAGCCCCCCCTACGAGCAGTACTTC.

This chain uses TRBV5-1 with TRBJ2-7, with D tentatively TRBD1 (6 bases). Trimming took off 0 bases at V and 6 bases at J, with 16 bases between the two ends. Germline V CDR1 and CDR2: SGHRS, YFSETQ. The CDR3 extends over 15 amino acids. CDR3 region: CASSLDGRGTAEQYF. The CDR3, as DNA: TGCGCCAGCAGCTTGGACGGCAGGGGAACGGCCGAGCAGTACTTC.

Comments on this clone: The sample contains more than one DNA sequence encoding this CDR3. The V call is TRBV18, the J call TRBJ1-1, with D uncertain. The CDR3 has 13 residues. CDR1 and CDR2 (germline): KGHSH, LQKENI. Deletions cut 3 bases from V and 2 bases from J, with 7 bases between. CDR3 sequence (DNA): TGTGCCAGCTCACCCCCGGTAAACACTGAAGCTTTCTTT. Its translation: CASSPPVNTEAFF.

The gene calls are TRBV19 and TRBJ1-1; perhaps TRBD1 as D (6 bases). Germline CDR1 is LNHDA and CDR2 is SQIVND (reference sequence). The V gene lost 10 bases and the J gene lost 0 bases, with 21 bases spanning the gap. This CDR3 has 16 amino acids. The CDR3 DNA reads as TGTGCCACTCTTCGGTGGCCAGGGGATTTGAACACTGAAGCTTTCTTT. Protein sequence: CATLRWPGDLNTEAFF.